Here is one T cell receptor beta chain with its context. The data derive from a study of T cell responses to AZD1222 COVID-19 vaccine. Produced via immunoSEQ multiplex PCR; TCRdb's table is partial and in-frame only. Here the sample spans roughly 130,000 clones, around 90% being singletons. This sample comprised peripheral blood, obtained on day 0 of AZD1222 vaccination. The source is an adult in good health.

The CDR3 sequence is CARGAEAFF. CDR3 bases: TGTGCCAGAGGGGCTGAAGCTTTCTTT. V usage is TRBV2 and J usage is TRBJ1-1; tentatively, D is TRBD1 (5 bases). The V end lost 9 bases, the J end lost 6 bases, and 5 bases lay between the germline ends. CDR1 is SNHLY and CDR2 is FYNNEI in the germline V gene. This CDR3 spans 9 amino acids. The variable domain in full, completed from reference TRBV2 and TRBJ1-1, reads EPEVTQTPSHQVTQMGQEVILRCVPISNHLYFYWYRQILGQKVEFLVSFYNNEISEKSEIFDDQFSVERPDGSNFTLKIRSTKLEDSAMYFCARGAEAFFGQGTRLTVV.